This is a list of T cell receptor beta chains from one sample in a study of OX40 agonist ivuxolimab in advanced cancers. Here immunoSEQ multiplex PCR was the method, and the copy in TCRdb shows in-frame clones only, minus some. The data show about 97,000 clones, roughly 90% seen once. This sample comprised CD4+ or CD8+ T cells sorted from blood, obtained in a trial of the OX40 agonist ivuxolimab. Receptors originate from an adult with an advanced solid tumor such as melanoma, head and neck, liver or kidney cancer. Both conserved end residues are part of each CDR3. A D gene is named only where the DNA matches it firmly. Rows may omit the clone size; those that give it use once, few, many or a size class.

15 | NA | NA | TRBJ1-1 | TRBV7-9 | CASSLLTGESAEAFF | TGTGCCAGCAGCTTATTGACAGGTGAATCCGCTGAAGCTTTCTTT
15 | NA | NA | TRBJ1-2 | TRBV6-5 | CASSSYLGTSYGYTF | TGTGCCAGCAGTTCCTACCTCGGGACGTCCTATGGCTACACCTTC
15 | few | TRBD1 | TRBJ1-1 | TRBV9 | CASSVGGTANTEAFF | TGTGCCAGCAGCGTAGGGGGGACAGCGAACACTGAAGCTTTCTTT
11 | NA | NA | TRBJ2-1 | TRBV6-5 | CASSYKTDQFF | TGTGCCAGCAGTTACAAAACGGATCAGTTCTTC
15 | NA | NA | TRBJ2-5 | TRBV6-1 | CASDYWRQTQETQYF | TGTGCCAGTGATTATTGGAGGCAGACTCAAGAGACCCAGTACTTC
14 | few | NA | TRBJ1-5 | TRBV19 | CASRVTGSNQPQHF | TGTGCCAGTAGGGTGACGGGGAGCAATCAGCCCCAGCATTTT
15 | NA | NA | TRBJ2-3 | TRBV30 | CAWNRYGGRGDTQYF | TGTGCCTGGAATAGATACGGGGGGCGGGGAGATACGCAGTATTTT
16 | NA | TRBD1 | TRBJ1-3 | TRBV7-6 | CASSLRDSFSGNTIYF | TGTGCCAGCAGCCTTCGGGACAGCTTTAGTGGAAACACCATATATTTT
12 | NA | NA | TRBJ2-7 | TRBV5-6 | CASSFWGYEQYF | TGTGCCAGCAGCTTCTGGGGGTACGAGCAGTACTTC
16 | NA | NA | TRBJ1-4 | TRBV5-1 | CASSFLSGTTNEKLFF | TGCGCCAGCAGCTTTTTATCGGGAACAACTAATGAAAAACTGTTTTTT